The clone carrying this TCR beta chain was seen a handful of times. What it binds is unknown. The CDR3 loop spans 12 amino acids. Germline values: CDR1 SGHTA, CDR2 FQGNSA. V shed 1 base and J shed 9 bases, with 7 bases lying between them. The data were obtained in a study of T cell repertoires in cytomegalovirus infection. Study-level background: Researchers turned to recently identified HLA-C-restricted CMV epitopes as well as well-studied HLA-B-restricted ones. An indication of both CMV infection and matching HLA type came from public TCR beta signatures.

One entry per CDR3 protein, called by TCRdb with MiXCR from the reads. Of 380,000 or so distinct CDR3 sequences listed, about 35% are singletons. This chain joins TRBV7-2 and TRBJ2-1; D ambiguous. The sample was cultured PBMCs, taken from culture after CMV antigen stimulation. This clonotype originated in a human donor in good health (CMV status not recorded). Some clones in this sample may be carry-over from other donors' samples. The CDR3 DNA sequence: TGTGCCAGCAGCTTAGGTAGACGTGAGCAGTTCTTC. Encoded protein: CASSLGRREQFF. The full variable domain, its missing parts supplied by reference TRBV7-2 and TRBJ2-1, is GAGVSQSPSNKVTEKGKDVELRCDPISGHTALYWYRQSLGQGLEFLIYFQGNSAPDKSGLPSDRFSAERTGGSVSTLTIQRTQQEDSAVYLCASSLGRREQFFGPGTRLTVL.